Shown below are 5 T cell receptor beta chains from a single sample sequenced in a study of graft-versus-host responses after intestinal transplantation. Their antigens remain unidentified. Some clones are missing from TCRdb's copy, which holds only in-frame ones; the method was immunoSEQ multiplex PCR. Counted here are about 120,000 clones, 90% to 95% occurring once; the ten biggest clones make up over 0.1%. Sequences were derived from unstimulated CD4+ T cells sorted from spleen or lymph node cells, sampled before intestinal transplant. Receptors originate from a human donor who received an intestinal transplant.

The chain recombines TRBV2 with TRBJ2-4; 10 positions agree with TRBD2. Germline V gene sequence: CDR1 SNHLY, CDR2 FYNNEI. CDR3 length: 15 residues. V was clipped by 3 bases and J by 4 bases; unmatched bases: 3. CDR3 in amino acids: CASSEASGSKNIQYF. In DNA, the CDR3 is TGTGCCAGCAGTGAGGCTAGCGGGAGTAAAAACATTCAGTACTTC.

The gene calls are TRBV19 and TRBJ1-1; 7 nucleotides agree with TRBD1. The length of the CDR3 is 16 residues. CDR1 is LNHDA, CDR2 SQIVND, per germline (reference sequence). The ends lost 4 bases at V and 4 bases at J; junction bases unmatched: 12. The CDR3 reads CASSTLQGQGSTEAFF. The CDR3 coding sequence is TGTGCCAGTAGTACGTTACAGGGGCAGGGGAGCACTGAAGCTTTCTTT.

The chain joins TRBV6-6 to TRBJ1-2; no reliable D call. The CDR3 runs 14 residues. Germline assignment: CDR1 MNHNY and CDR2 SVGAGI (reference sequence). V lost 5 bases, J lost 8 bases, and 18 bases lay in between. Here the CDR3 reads CASSPEGPLGGYTF. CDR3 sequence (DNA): TGTGCCAGCAGTCCCGAAGGGCCATTGGGAGGCTACACCTTC.

As DNA, the CDR3 is TGTGCCAGCAGCTCCCGGAGCTCGAGGACCGGGGAGCTGTTTTTT. Protein product: CASSSRSSRTGELFF. This chain joins TRBV5-4 and TRBJ2-2, with unresolved D. Germline-derived CDR1 and CDR2 are SGHNT and YYREEE (reference sequence). This CDR3 is built from 15 residues. The ends were cut back, 3 bases at V and 5 bases at J, with 14 bases in the middle.

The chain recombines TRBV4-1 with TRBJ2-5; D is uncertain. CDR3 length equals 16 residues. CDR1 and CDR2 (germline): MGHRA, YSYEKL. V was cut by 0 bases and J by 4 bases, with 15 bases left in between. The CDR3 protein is CASSQDLNRLGETQYF. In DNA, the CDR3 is TGCGCCAGCAGCCAAGATCTGAATAGGCTAGGAGAGACCCAGTACTTC.